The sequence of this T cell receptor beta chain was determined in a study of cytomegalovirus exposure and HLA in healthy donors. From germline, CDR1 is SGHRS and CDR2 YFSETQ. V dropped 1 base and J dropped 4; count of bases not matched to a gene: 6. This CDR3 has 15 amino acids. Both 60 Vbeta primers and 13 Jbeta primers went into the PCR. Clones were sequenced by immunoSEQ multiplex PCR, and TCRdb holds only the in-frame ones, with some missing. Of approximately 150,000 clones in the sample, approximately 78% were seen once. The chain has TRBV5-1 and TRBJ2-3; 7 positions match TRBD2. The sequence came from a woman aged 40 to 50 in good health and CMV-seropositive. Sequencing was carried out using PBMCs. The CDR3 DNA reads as TGCGCCAGCAGCTTGAGCGGGACGAGGGCAGATACGCAGTATTTT. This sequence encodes CASSLSGTRADTQYF.